A selection of T cell receptor beta chains follows, all from one sample in a study of T cells in Graves' hyperthyroidism and ophthalmopathy. TCRdb used MiXCR to reprocess the multiplex PCR reads, holding one entry per CDR3 protein. Here the sample spans more than 50,000 distinct CDR3 sequences, 40% to 55% being singletons. Sequencing input: blood. Receptors originate from a woman in her thirties with Graves' ophthalmopathy. The conserved cysteine and the conserved F or W are not part of the CDR3 here.

>TRBV28|TRBJ2-5
ASRGQGETQY
>TRBV2|TRBJ2-2
ASSGSGGITGELF
>TRBV27|TRBJ2-2
ASSYGLNTGELF
>TRBV7-2|TRBJ2-3
ASSPAGQGAFDTDTQY
>TRBV20-1|TRBJ2-1
SARTPKYLNEQF
>TRBV5-1|TRBJ2-3
ASSLRGVDTQY
>TRBV10-1|TRBJ2-3
ASIHPAQLAGGPGADTQY
>TRBV19|TRBJ1-2
ASSLNLGGYT
>TRBV15|TRBJ1-6
ATNSDRGNSPLH
>TRBV18|TRBJ2-3
ASSPPGTQVTQY
>TRBV12-3/TRBV12-4|TRBJ1-2
ARSFWDSNYGYT
>TRBV12-3/TRBV12-4|TRBJ2-2
ASSLAHGVTGELF
>TRBV9|TRBJ2-3
ASSATGGGTQY
>TRBV29-1|TRBJ2-4
SVVRTGGSKNIQY
>TRBV9|TRBJ1-2
ASSVGETDGYT
>TRBV20-1|TRBJ2-7
SALGPRHEKY
>TRBV18|TRBJ2-5
ASSPVSGETQY
>TRBV11-1|TRBJ2-1
ASTLAGGHEQF
>TRBV2|TRBJ1-3
ASEYSSRFSSGNTIY
>TRBV6-5|TRBJ2-3
ASSYSEAGSDRQY
>TRBV5-1|TRBJ2-1
ASMFAGGGVEQF
>TRBV7-2|TRBJ2-7
ASSLYLAGEEQY
>TRBV19|TRBJ1-4
ASSSQGVGNEKLF
>TRBV29-1|TRBJ2-7
SASSWDGYEQY
>TRBV19|TRBJ2-3
ASSLLSDNEQY
>TRBV19|TRBJ1-5
ASSTTGGETQH
>TRBV10-2|TRBJ2-5
ASSEGTGRRQAQY
>TRBV19|TRBJ2-7
ASRTGGAYEQY
>TRBV4-1|TRBJ2-1
ASSQVSQGGNEQF
>TRBV7-9|TRBJ2-5
ASSSGLAGEEETQY
>TRBV28|TRBJ1-3
ASSFGSAFSGNTIY
>TRBV3-1|TRBJ1-4
ASSHSGTGDEKLF
>TRBV7-3|TRBJ1-6
ASSLRRNNSPLH
>TRBV7-3|TRBJ1-1
ASSFPDGTGGTEAF
>TRBV5-1|TRBJ2-1
ASSLEGVYNEQF
>TRBV24-1|TRBJ2-5
ATSDRNRVSQETQY
>TRBV20-1|TRBJ1-6
SAIRTGGGSPLH
>TRBV7-9|TRBJ2-7
ASSPGGGETYEQY
>TRBV11-2|TRBJ1-1
ASSLGARMNTEAF
>TRBV30|TRBJ1-6
AWNKRRTGEPLH
>TRBV6-5|TRBJ1-4
ASSEGGTGELF
>TRBV20-1|TRBJ1-1
SASADRMNTEAF
>TRBV7-2|TRBJ1-5
ASSRIGNQPQH
>TRBV28|TRBJ2-1
ASTLTSGYSYNEQF
>TRBV7-3|TRBJ1-3
ASRGYLSGNTIY
>TRBV19|TRBJ1-2
ASSNLSGSNNGYT